The sequence of this T cell receptor (beta chain) was determined in a study of tumor-infiltrating lymphocytes in primary liver carcinoma. Reverse transcription of around 0.45 ug total RNA with a constant-region primer produced TCR beta cDNA. ARM-PCR, slightly modified, supplied the TCR beta libraries through three nested multiplex PCR rounds. MiXCR, run by TCRdb on the multiplex PCR reads, gives a single entry per CDR3 protein. The profile shows about 92,000 distinct CDR3 sequences, about 73% of them singletons. Scientists recovered RNA and DNA together from approximately 20-30 mg of unsorted bulk tissue. The TCR was taken from a man aged 35 to 55 with primary liver carcinoma and hepatitis B virus infection. Sequencing used tumor-adjacent normal liver tissue.

CDR3 DNA: TGTGCCAGCAGTCCGTATCGACAGGGGGATAACACTGAAGCTTTCTTT. Translated, it gives CASSPYRQGDNTEAFF. The chain combines TRBV6-5 with TRBJ1-1; 9 bases are shared with TRBD1. With 5 bases clipped from V and 2 bases from J, the junction kept 9 bases outside the gene matches. Germline V gene sequence: CDR1 MNHEY, CDR2 SVGAGI. The CDR3 consists of 16 residues.